The following is a TCR beta chain sequence with its context. Its antigen is currently unknown. These data are taken from a study of identical twins. TCRdb redid the calling of the 5' RACE reads with MiXCR, one entry per CDR3 protein. The sample has a few hundred thousand distinct CDR3 sequences, around 12% seen once. Whole-study results and caveats: For out-of-frame alpha sequences shared by twins, low generation probability was in excess.

The CDR3 is 14 amino acids. Trimming cost V 3 bases and J 9 bases; bases outside gene matches: 7. The germline CDR1 and CDR2 sequences are SGHTA and FQGNSA. These sequences were also reported in another study, on yellow fever vaccine responses in identical twins.

The TCR sequence derives from a young woman in good health. Sequencing used CD8+ T cells sorted from blood. The V call is TRBV7-2, the J call TRBJ2-1; 8 positions agree with TRBD2. The CDR3 coding sequence is TGTGCCAGCAGCTTGAGTAGCGGGAAGGGTGAGCAGTTCTTC. As protein: CASSLSSGKGEQFF.